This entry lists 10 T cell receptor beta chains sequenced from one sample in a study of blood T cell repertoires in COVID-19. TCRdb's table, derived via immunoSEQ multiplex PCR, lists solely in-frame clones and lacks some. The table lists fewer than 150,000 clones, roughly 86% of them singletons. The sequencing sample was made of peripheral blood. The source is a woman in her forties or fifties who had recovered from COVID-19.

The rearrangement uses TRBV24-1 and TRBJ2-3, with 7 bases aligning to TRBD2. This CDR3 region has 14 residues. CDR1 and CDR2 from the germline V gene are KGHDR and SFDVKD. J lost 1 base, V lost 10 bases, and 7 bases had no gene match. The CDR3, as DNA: TGTGCCACTAAAGCTAGCGGTCGCACAGATACGCAGTATTTT. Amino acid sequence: CATKASGRTDTQYF.

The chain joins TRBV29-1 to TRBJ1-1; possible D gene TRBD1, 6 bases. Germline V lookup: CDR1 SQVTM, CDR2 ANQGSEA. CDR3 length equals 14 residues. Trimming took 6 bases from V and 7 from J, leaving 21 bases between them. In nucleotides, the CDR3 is TGCAGCGTAAATGTGGGGAACAGGGTTGGTGAAGCTTTCTTT. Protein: CSVNVGNRVGEAFF.

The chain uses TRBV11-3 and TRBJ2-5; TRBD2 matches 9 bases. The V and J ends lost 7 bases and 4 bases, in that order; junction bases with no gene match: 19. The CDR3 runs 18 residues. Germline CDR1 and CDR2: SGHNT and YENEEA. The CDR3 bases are TGTGCCAGCACCCCTAGGTTTGTAGGTAGCGGGAGTGCAGAGACCCAGTACTTC. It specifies CASTPRFVGSGSAETQYF. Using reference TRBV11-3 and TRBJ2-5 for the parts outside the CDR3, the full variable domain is EAGVVQSPRYKIIEKKQPVAFWCNPISGHNTLYWYLQNLGQGPELLIRYENEEAVDDSQLPKDRFSAERLKGVDSTLKIQPAELGDSAVYLCASTPRFVGSGSAETQYFGPGTRLLVL.

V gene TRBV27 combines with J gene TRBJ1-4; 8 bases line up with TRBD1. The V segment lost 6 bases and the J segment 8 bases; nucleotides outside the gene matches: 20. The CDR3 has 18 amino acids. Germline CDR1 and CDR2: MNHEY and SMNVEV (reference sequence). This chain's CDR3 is CASRPYHRGIMPREKLFF. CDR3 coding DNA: TGTGCCAGCAGACCATACCACAGGGGGATCATGCCTCGGGAAAAACTGTTTTTT. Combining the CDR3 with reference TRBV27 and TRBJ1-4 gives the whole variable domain EAQVTQNPRYLITVTGKKLTVTCSQNMNHEYMSWYRQDPGLGLRQIYYSMNVEVTDKGDVPEGYKVSRKEKRNFPLILESPSPNQTSLYFCASRPYHRGIMPREKLFFGSGTQLSVL.

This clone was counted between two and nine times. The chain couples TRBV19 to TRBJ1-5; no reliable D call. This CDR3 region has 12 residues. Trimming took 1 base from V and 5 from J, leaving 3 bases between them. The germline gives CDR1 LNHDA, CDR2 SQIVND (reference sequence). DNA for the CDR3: TGTGCCAGTAGTATAGGAGATCAGCCCCAGCATTTT. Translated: CASSIGDQPQHF.

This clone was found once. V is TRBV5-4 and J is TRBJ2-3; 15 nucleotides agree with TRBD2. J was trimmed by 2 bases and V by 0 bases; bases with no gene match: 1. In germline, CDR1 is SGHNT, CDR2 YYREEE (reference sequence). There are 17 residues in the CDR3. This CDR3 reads CASSLGTSGGVTDTQYF. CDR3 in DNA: TGTGCCAGCAGCTTGGGGACTAGCGGGGGGGTCACAGATACGCAGTATTTT.

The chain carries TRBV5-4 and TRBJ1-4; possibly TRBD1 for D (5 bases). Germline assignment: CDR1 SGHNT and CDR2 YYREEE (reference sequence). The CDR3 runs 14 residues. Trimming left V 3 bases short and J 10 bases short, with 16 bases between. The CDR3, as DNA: TGTGCCAGCAGCTCGCAGGGTGCTGACGGAAAACTGTTTTTT. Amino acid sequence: CASSSQGADGKLFF.

CDR3 in DNA: TGCAGCGCCGAAGGATGGGCCAGGGACTATGGCTACACCTTC. Translation: CSAEGWARDYGYTF. This chain links TRBV29-1 with TRBJ1-2; D might be TRBD1 (5 bases). The CDR3 runs 14 residues. V lost 7 bases and J 3 bases, leaving 18 bases between the germline ends. Germline assignment: CDR1 SQVTM and CDR2 ANQGSEA.

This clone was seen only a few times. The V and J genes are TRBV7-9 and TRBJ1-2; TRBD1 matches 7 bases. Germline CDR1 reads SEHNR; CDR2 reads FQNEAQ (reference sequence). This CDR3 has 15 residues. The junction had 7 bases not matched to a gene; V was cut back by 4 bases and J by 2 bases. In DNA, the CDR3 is TGTGCCAGCAGCTCAACCCAGACAGGGAACTATGGCTACACCTTC. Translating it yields CASSSTQTGNYGYTF. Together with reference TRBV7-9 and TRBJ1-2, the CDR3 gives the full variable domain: DTGVSQNPRHKITKRGQNVTFRCDPISEHNRLYWYRQTLGQGPEFLTYFQNEAQLEKSRLLSDRFSAERPKGSFSTLEIQRTEQGDSAMYLCASSSTQTGNYGYTFGSGTRLTVV.

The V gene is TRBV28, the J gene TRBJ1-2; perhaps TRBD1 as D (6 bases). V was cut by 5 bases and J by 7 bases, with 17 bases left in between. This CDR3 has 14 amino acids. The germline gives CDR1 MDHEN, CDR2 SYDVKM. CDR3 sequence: CASSLPTGSRGYTF. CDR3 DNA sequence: TGTGCCAGCAGTCTGCCCACAGGGTCACGTGGCTACACCTTC.